Following are 22 T cell receptor beta chains from one sample sequenced in a study of blood T cell repertoires in COVID-19. The table came from immunoSEQ multiplex PCR; TCRdb's copy has only in-frame clones and leaves some out. Seen here are roughly 140,000 clones, around nine tenths observed once, and the top ten hold around 5.4%. The source material was peripheral blood. Receptors originate from a human donor in a cohort sampled during active COVID-19.

With respect to this clone: It is unclear where the CDR3 begins or ends on the DNA, so no DNA is shown, and the CDR3 is as TCRdb lists it. This sequence joins TRBV19 and TRBJ2-3; TRBD2, as called in the table, went unchecked against the DNA. Counting both end residues, the CDR3 totals 14 amino acids. Germline CDR1 reads LNHDA; CDR2 reads SQIVND (reference sequence). CDR3 sequence reads: CASTSGLSTDTQYF.

This rearrangement joins TRBV5-1 to TRBJ2-2, with 10 positions matching TRBD2. Trimming took 1 base from V and 3 from J; bases not matched to a gene: 6. CDR1 is SGHRS, CDR2 YFSETQ, per germline. The CDR3 has 17 amino acids. In DNA, the CDR3 is TGCGCCAGCAGCTTGAGGACTGGGACTAGCGACACCGGGGAGCTGTTTTTT. This sequence encodes CASSLRTGTSDTGELFF.

This sequence joins TRBV7-6 and TRBJ1-4; 8 nucleotides agree with TRBD1. The CDR3 loop spans 17 amino acids. The V and J ends lost 5 bases and 0 bases, in that order; junction bases with no gene match: 8. From germline, CDR1 is SGHVS and CDR2 FNYEAQ. CDR3 protein: CASSGTGRYATNEKLFF. Here the CDR3 DNA reads TGTGCCAGCAGCGGGACAGGACGTTACGCAACTAATGAAAAACTGTTTTTT.

The chain combines TRBV18 with TRBJ2-4, with D hard to call. Trimming removed 3 bases at V and 6 bases at J, with 18 bases between. From germline, CDR1 is KGHSH and CDR2 LQKENI. CDR3 size: 16 residues. Written as DNA, the CDR3 is TGTGCCAGCTCACCCCAACGCACCCTAGACGGAAACATTCAGTACTTC. Its protein is CASSPQRTLDGNIQYF.

The V gene is TRBV5-4, the J gene TRBJ2-5; D is possibly TRBD1 (7 bases). With 4 bases removed from V and 4 bases from J, the gap between germline ends came to 14 bases. The CDR3 extends over 14 amino acids. Germline lookup yields CDR1 SGHNT and CDR2 YYREEE (reference sequence). CDR3 nucleotide sequence: TGTGCCAGCAGCGTCGACCAGGGGGGAGAGACCCAGTACTTC. As protein: CASSVDQGGETQYF.

The chain employs TRBV28 and TRBJ2-7, with 8 bases aligning to TRBD2. The CDR3 loop spans 13 amino acids. The junction had 6 bases not matched to a gene; V was cut back by 8 bases and J by 3 bases. Germline lookup yields CDR1 MDHEN and CDR2 SYDVKM. The CDR3 DNA reads TGTGCCAGCGCGTTCGGGGGGGGCTACGAGCAGTACTTC. Amino acids: CASAFGGGYEQYF.

V and J are TRBV24-1 and TRBJ2-2, with a tentative D call TRBD2 (5 bases). The germline CDR1 and CDR2 sequences are KGHDR and SFDVKD. V was pared by 3 bases and J by 9 bases, with 10 bases between. The CDR3 has 13 amino acids. The CDR3 nucleotides are TGTGCCACCAGTGATAGTAGCGATAGGGAGCTGTTTTTT. Translating gives CATSDSSDRELFF.

The chain uses TRBV28 and TRBJ2-7; no reliable D call. Germline V CDR1 and CDR2: MDHEN, SYDVKM. The CDR3 spans 12 residues. V gave up 6 bases and J gave up 4 bases, with 10 bases separating them. CDR3 bases: TGTGCCAGCAGGAATCTCCAGTACGAGCAGTACTTC. Translating gives CASRNLQYEQYF.

A single count supports this clone. This chain joins TRBV4-2 and TRBJ2-1, with 11 bases lining up with TRBD2. The CDR3 contains 18 residues. Germline CDR1 reads LGHNA; CDR2 reads YNFKEQ. Trimming took 1 base from V and 4 from J; bases not matched to a gene: 9. The CDR3 bases are TGTGCCAGCAGCCAAGCATTGGCTAGCGGGGGGCAGTACAATGAGCAGTTCTTC. Translation gives CASSQALASGGQYNEQFF.

In its sample, this clone was seen a few times. This sequence joins TRBV29-1 and TRBJ1-2; TRBD1 aligns across 11 bases. The CDR3 totals 12 residues. V was clipped by 7 bases and J by 6 bases; unmatched bases: 4. Per the germline V gene, CDR1 is SQVTM and CDR2 is ANQGSEA. The CDR3 coding sequence is TGCAGCGGGGGACAGGGGGGAAATGGCTACACCTTC. Protein: CSGGQGGNGYTF.

The chain recombines TRBV6-5 with TRBJ2-5; 7 bases match TRBD2. Germline V gene sequence: CDR1 MNHEY, CDR2 SVGAGI. The CDR3 runs to 13 residues. Losses at the gene ends were 2 bases for V and 5 bases for J; bases not matched to a gene: 2. The CDR3 nucleotides are TGTGCCAGCAGTTACCCCGGGGGGGAGACCCAGTACTTC. Translation: CASSYPGGETQYF.

This clone showed up many times. The chain joins TRBV19 to TRBJ2-7, with D perhaps matching TRBD2 (6 bases). V lost 1 base to trimming and J lost 0 bases, with 10 bases between them. CDR1 is LNHDA, CDR2 SQIVND, per germline (reference sequence). CDR3 length: 15 amino acids. CDR3 residues: CASSIGDGSSYEQYF. CDR3 coding DNA: TGTGCCAGTAGTATAGGGGACGGGAGCTCCTACGAGCAGTACTTC.

This chain links TRBV5-6 with TRBJ2-5, with D possibly being TRBD1 (5 bases). V gave up 1 base and J gave up 2 bases, with 9 bases separating them. Germline assignment: CDR1 SGHDT and CDR2 YYEEEE. The CDR3 spans 14 residues. DNA of the CDR3: TGTGCCAGCAGCTTGTATCAGGGTCAAGAGACCCAGTACTTC. Its translation: CASSLYQGQETQYF. The entire variable domain, with the rest obtained from reference TRBV5-6 and TRBJ2-5, is as follows: DAGVTQSPTHLIKTRGQQVTLRCSPKSGHDTVSWYQQALGQGPQFIFQYYEEEERQRGNFPDRFSGHQFPNYSSELNVNALLLGDSALYLCASSLYQGQETQYFGPGTRLLVL.

V and J are TRBV27 and TRBJ2-1; D remains unclear. The CDR3 has 14 residues. CDR1 and CDR2 from the germline V gene are MNHEY and SMNVEV (reference sequence). Trimming shortened V by 5 bases and J by 0 bases, and 8 bases separated the two germline ends. DNA for the CDR3: TGTGCCAGCAGTCCTTTTAGCTCCTACAATGAGCAGTTCTTC. This sequence encodes CASSPFSSYNEQFF.

The chain joins TRBV27 to TRBJ1-6; D is uncertain. This CDR3 spans 15 amino acids. In germline, CDR1 is MNHEY, CDR2 SMNVEV (reference sequence). Trimming removed 2 bases from V and 8 bases from J, with 13 bases in between. In nucleotides, the CDR3 is TGTGCCAGCAGTTTAGAGTGGACGCGGGATTCACCCCTCCACTTT. Amino acids: CASSLEWTRDSPLHF.

The chain joins TRBV5-3 to TRBJ1-4, with D possibly TRBD1 on 5 matching bases. TRBV5-3 is an open reading frame whose function is uncertain. CDR3 size: 16 residues. Between the trimmed V and J ends, which lost 4 bases and 0 bases, there was a span of 13 bases. CDR3 residues: CARSSRRGSTNEKLFF. The CDR3 DNA is TGTGCCAGAAGCAGCCGGAGGGGTTCAACTAATGAAAAACTGTTTTTT.

The J gene is TRBJ2-6, the V gene TRBV12-5; D is perhaps TRBD1 (6 bases). Trimming removed 5 bases at V and 5 bases at J, with 10 bases between. CDR3 length: 14 residues. Germline V gene lookup returns CDR1 LGHNT and CDR2 FRNRAP. The CDR3 here is CASGLGGRANVLTF. CDR3 DNA sequence: TGTGCTAGTGGTCTAGGGGGTAGGGCCAACGTCCTGACTTTC. The full variable domain, in which reference TRBV12-5 and TRBJ2-6 provide the parts outside the CDR3, is DARVTQTPRHKVTEMGQEVTMRCQPILGHNTVFWYRQTMMQGLELLAYFRNRAPLDDSGMPKDRFSAEMPDATLATLKIQPSEPRDSAVYFCASGLGGRANVLTFGAGSRLTVL.

The rearrangement uses TRBV15 and TRBJ2-5; 13 positions match TRBD2. Germline V gene lookup returns CDR1 LNHNV and CDR2 YYDKDF (reference sequence). CDR3 size: 17 residues. Trimming took 5 bases from V and 4 from J; bases not matched to a gene: 10. Here the CDR3 reads CATSRRLAGGGRETQYF. The CDR3 nucleotides are TGTGCCACCAGCCGGCGACTAGCGGGAGGAGGGAGAGAGACCCAGTACTTC.

This chain connects TRBV18 to TRBJ2-5; no clear D gene. The germline V gene has CDR1 KGHSH and CDR2 LQKENI. The CDR3 runs to 14 residues. Between the trimmed V and J ends, which lost 3 bases and 5 bases, there was a span of 13 bases. CDR3 in DNA: TGTGCCAGCTCACCTGGTCGATTGCGGGAGACCCAGTACTTC. This translates into CASSPGRLRETQYF.

The chain combines TRBV19 with TRBJ2-1, with 11 bases aligning to TRBD1. The CDR3 sequence is 14 residues long. In germline, CDR1 is LNHDA, CDR2 SQIVND (reference sequence). Unmatched junction bases numbered 7, after V lost 8 bases and J lost 7 bases. The CDR3 sequence is CASSGTGGRNEQFF. Written as DNA, the CDR3 is TGTGCCAGTTCCGGGACAGGGGGGCGGAATGAGCAGTTCTTC.

V gene TRBV6-2 or TRBV6-3 combines with J gene TRBJ2-1; 7 bases match TRBD2. The V gene end was trimmed by 0 bases and the J gene end by 8 bases; junction bases not matched to a gene: 4. CDR3 length: 14 amino acids. The germline CDR1 and CDR2 sequences are MNHEY and SVGEGT. The CDR3 loop is CASSYSGGPDEQFF. The CDR3 bases are TGTGCCAGCAGTTACTCGGGAGGGCCGGATGAGCAGTTCTTC.

The V and J genes are TRBV5-1 and TRBJ2-7; possibly TRBD2 for D (5 bases). The V gene's germline CDR1 is SGHRS and CDR2 YFSETQ. The CDR3 runs to 13 residues. With 2 bases removed from V and 2 bases from J, the gap between germline ends came to 8 bases. The CDR3 loop reads CASSFAGAYEQYF. CDR3 nucleotides: TGCGCCAGCAGCTTCGCCGGGGCCTACGAGCAGTACTTC.